The sequence of this T cell receptor (beta chain) was determined in a study of T cell changes during pregnancy in multiple sclerosis. Assay: immunoSEQ multiplex PCR; the TCRdb copy retains only in-frame clones and omits some. Of approximately 120,000 clones listed, around 97% are singletons. Looked up from germline, CDR1 is SGHVS and CDR2 is FQNEAQ. CDR3 size: 11 residues. V was pared by 8 bases and J by 5 bases, with 8 bases between. The source is a female donor with multiple sclerosis, enrolled in a pregnancy study. This specimen was peripheral blood, taken after pregnancy. The chain uses TRBV7-8 and TRBJ2-3; D is perhaps TRBD2 (6 bases). The chain's CDR3 is CASGGGDTQYF. In DNA form, the CDR3 reads TGTGCCAGCGGGGGAGGAGATACGCAGTATTTT.